Included here is one TCR beta chain sequence, with context. The antigen is undetermined. Reverse transcribed after extraction, RNA yielded cDNA as the sequencing template. TCRdb keeps only in-frame clones here, not all; method: immunoSEQ multiplex PCR. The sample carries around 21,000 clones, about 63% recorded once. This entry belongs to a study of CD8+ T cells in alopecia areata. Study information: Tofacitinib was taken orally by treated patients, and the dose was 5 to 10 mg twice daily. Tofacitinib therapy took 6 to 18 months; 6 months off drug came after.

The treatment was: oral pan-JAK inhibitor, 5-10 mg twice daily. In alopecia areata patients, both lesional scalp punch biopsies and peripheral blood were collected. The trim removed 5 bases at V and 4 bases at J, leaving 11 bases unmatched. The CDR3 runs to 16 residues. The germline V gene encodes CDR1 SGHAT and CDR2 FQDESV (reference sequence). General study points: Tofacitinib significantly reduced both scalp clonality and expanded CD8+ clones among the top 100.

This specimen consisted of skin, obtained at week 4, from a patient treated with tofacitinib. This clonotype was sampled from a human donor with alopecia areata. V usage is TRBV11-1 and J usage is TRBJ2-5, with TRBD2 matching over 9 bases. CDR3 region: CASSETPGLASETQYF. CDR3 sequence (DNA): TGTGCCAGCAGCGAGACTCCGGGACTAGCTTCAGAGACCCAGTACTTC.